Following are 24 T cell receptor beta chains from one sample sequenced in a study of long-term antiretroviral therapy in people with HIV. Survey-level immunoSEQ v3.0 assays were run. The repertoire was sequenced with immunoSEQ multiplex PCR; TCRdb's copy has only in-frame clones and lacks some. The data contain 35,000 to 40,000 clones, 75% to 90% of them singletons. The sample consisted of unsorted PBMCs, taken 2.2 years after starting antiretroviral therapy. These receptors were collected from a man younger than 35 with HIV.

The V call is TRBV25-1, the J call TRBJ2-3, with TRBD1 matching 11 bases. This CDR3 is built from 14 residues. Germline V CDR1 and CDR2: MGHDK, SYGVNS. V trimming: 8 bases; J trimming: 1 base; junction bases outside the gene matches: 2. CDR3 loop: CASGQGAGTDTQYF. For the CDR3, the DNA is TGTGCCAGCGGACAGGGGGCTGGCACAGATACGCAGTATTTT. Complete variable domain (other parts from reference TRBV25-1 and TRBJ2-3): EADIYQTPRYLVIGTGKKITLECSQTMGHDKMYWYQQDPGMELHLIHYSYGVNSTEKGDLSSESTVSRIRTEHFPLTLESARPSHTSQYLCASGQGAGTDTQYFGPGTRLTVL.

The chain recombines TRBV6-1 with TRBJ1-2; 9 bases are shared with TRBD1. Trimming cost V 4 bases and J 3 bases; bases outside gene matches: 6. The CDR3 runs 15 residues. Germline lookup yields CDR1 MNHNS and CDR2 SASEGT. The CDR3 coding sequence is TGTGCCAGCAGTGGACAACAGGGGGCGGACTATGGCTACACCTTC. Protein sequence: CASSGQQGADYGYTF.

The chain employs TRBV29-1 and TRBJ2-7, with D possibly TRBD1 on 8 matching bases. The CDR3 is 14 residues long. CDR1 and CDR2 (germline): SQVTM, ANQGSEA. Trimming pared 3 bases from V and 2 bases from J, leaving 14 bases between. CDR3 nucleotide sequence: TGCAGCGTTGAGGTACAGGGGGGGACCTACGAGCAGTACTTC. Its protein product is CSVEVQGGTYEQYF.

The CDR3 coding sequence is TGCGCCAGCAGCCTGACCGGGACAGGCTACAACGAGCAGTACTTC. Encoded protein: CASSLTGTGYNEQYF. The chain is built from TRBV4-1 and TRBJ2-7; TRBD1 matches at 8 bases. CDR3 length equals 15 residues. The V gene's germline CDR1 is MGHRA and CDR2 YSYEKL. The V and J ends lost 4 bases and 5 bases, in that order; junction bases with no gene match: 10.

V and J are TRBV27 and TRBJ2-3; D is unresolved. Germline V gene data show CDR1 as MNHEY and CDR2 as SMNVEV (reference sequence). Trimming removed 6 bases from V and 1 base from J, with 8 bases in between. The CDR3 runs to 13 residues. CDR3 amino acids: CASRFQGTDTQYF. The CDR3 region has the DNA TGTGCCAGCAGGTTCCAGGGCACAGATACGCAGTATTTT.

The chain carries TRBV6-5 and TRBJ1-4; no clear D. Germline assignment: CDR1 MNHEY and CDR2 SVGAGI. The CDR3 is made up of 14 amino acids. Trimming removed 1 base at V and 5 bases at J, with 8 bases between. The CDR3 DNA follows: TGTGCCAGCAGTTACTATGCAGAAAATGAAAAACTGTTTTTT. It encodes CASSYYAENEKLFF.

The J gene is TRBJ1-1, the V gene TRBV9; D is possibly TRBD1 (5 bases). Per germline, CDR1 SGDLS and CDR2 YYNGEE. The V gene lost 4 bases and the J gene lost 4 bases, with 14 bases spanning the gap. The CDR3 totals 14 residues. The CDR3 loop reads CASSTGGIGTEAFF. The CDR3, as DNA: TGTGCCAGCAGCACGGGGGGAATAGGCACTGAAGCTTTCTTT.

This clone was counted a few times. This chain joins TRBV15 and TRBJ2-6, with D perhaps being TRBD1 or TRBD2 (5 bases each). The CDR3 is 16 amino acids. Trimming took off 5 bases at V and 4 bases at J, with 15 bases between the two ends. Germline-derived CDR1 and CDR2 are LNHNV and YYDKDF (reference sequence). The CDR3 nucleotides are TGTGCCACCAGCGGGGACGGCGCTTCAGGGGCCAACGTCCTGACTTTC. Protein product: CATSGDGASGANVLTF.

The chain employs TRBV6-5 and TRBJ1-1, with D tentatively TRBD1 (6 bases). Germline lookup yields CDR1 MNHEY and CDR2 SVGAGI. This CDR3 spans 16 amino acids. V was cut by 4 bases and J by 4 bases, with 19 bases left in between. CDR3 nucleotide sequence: TGTGCCAGCAGTTTTTGGGGGGCGTTTAGGGGCACTGAAGCTTTCTTT. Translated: CASSFWGAFRGTEAFF.

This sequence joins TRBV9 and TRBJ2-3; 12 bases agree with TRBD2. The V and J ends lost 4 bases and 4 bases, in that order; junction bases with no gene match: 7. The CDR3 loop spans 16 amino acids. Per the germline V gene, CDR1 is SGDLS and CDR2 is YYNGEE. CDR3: CASSKTSGSLADTQYF. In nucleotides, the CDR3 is TGTGCCAGCAGCAAGACTAGCGGGAGTTTGGCAGATACGCAGTATTTT.

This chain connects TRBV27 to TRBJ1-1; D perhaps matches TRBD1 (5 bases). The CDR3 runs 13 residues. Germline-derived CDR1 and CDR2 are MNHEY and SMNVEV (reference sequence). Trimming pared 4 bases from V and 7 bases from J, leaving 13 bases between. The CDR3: CASSWGRADEAFF. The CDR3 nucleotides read TGTGCCAGCAGTTGGGGACGTGCTGATGAAGCTTTCTTT.

The CDR3 spells CAWGRAYGYTF. DNA of the CDR3: TGTGCCTGGGGCAGGGCGTATGGCTACACCTTC. This chain joins TRBV30 and TRBJ1-2; tentatively, D is TRBD1 (5 bases). V shed 5 bases and J shed 5 bases, with 9 bases lying between them. Germline CDR1 GTSNPN, CDR2 SVGIG (reference sequence). The CDR3 is 11 amino acids.

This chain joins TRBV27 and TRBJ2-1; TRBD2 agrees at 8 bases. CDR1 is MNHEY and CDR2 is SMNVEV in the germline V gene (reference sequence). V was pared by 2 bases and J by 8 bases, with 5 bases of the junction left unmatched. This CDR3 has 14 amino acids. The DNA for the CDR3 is TGTGCCAGCAGTTTAGAGGGACTAGTCGATGAGCAGTTCTTC. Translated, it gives CASSLEGLVDEQFF.

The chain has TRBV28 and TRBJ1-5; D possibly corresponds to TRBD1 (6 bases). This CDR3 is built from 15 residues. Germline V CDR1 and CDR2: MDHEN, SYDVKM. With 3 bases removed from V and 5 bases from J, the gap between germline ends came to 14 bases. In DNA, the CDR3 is TGTGCCAGCAGTTTCGGTAGGGGGAGGGATCAGCCCCAGCATTTT. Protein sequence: CASSFGRGRDQPQHF.

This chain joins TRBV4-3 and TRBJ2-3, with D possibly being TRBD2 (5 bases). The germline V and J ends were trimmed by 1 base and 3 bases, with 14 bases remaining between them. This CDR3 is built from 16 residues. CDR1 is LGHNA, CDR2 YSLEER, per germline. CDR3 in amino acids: CASSQGARRYTDTQYF. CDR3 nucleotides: TGCGCCAGCAGCCAAGGCGCGAGGAGGTATACAGATACGCAGTATTTT.

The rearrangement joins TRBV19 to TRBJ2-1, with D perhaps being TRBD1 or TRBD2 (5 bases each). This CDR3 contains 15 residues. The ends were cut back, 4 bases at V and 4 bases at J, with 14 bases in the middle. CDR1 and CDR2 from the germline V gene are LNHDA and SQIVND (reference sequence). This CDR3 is CASSTERGGYNEQFF. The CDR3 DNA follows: TGTGCCAGTAGTACAGAAAGGGGCGGGTACAATGAGCAGTTCTTC.

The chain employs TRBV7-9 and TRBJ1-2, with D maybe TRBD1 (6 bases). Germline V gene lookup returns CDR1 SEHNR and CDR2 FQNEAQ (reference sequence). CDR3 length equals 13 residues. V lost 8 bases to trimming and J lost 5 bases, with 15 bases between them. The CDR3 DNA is TGTGCCAGCTCCGGGACAACGCTTTATGGCTACACCTTC. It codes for CASSGTTLYGYTF.

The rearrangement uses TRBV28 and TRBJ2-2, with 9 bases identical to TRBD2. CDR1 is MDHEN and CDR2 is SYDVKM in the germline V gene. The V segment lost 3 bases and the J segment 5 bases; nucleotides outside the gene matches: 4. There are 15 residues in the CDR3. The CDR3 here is CASSFLAGWTGELFF. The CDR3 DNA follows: TGTGCCAGCAGTTTTCTAGCGGGATGGACCGGGGAGCTGTTTTTT. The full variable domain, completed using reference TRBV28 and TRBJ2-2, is DVKVTQSSRYLVKRTGEKVFLECVQDMDHENMFWYRQDPGLGLRLIYFSYDVKMKEKGDIPEGYSVSREKKERFSLILESASTNQTSMYLCASSFLAGWTGELFFGEGSRLTVL.

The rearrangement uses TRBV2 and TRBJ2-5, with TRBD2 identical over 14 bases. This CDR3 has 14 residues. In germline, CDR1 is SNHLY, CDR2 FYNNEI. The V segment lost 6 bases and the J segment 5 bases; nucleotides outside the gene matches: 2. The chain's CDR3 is CASSGLAGGETQYF. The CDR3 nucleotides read TGTGCCAGCAGCGGACTAGCGGGGGGTGAGACCCAGTACTTC.

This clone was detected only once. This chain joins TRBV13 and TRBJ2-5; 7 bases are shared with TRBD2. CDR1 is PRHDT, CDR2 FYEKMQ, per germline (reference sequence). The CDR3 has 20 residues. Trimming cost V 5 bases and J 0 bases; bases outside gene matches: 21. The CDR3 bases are TGTGCCAGCAGCACCGCAGCGGGGTTCTCGGAAGGGAGGTACCAAGAGACCCAGTACTTC. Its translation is CASSTAAGFSEGRYQETQYF. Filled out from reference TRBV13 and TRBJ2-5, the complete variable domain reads AAGVIQSPRHLIKEKRETATLKCYPIPRHDTVYWYQQGPGQDPQFLISFYEKMQSDKGSIPDRFSAQQFSDYHSELNMSSLELGDSALYFCASSTAAGFSEGRYQETQYFGPGTRLLVL.

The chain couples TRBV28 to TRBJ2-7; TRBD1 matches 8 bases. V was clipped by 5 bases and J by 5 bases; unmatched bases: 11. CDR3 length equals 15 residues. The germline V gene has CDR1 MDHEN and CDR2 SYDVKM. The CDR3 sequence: CASSPPDRVFNEQYF. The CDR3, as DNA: TGTGCCAGCAGTCCCCCGGACAGGGTGTTCAACGAGCAGTACTTC.

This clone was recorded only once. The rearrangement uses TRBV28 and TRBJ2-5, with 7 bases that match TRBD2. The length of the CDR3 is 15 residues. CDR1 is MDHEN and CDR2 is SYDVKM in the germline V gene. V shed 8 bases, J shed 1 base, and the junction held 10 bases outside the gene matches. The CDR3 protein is CASSPPLAAQETQYF. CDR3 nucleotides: TGTGCCAGCTCCCCTCCCCTAGCGGCCCAAGAGACCCAGTACTTC.

Here the CDR3 DNA reads TGTGCCAGCAGTGACTCTGGGGGGTCCGGGACAGGGACCCTCTTACCCCACTACGAGCAGTACTTC. It specifies CASSDSGGSGTGTLLPHYEQYF. The genes are TRBV2 and TRBJ2-7; 9 bases map to TRBD1. The J segment lost 3 bases and the V segment lost 3 bases, leaving 27 bases of the junction unmatched. Germline assignment: CDR1 SNHLY and CDR2 FYNNEI. The CDR3 loop spans 22 amino acids.

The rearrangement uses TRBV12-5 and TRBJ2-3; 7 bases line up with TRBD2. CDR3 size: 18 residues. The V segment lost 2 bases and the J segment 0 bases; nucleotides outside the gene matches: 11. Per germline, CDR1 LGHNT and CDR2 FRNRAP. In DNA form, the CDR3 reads TGTGCTAGTGGTTTGACGCTCGGGAGGACCCCTAGCACAGATACGCAGTATTTT. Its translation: CASGLTLGRTPSTDTQYF.